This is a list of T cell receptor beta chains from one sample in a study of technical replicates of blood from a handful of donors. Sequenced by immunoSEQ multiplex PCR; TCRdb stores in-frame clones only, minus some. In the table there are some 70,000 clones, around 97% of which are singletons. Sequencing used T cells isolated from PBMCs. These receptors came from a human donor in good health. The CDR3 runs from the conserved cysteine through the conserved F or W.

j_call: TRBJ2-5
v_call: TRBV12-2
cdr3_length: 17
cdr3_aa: CASRLKAGGLGGETQYF

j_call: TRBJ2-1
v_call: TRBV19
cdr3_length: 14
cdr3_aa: CASSNQGADNEQFF

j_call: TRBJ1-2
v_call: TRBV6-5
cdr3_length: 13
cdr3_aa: CASSPNINYGYTF

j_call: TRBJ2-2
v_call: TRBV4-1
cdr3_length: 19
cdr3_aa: CASSLPGNGSGSRTGELFF

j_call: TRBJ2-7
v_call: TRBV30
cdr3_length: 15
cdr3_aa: CAWTSGQGFLYEQYF

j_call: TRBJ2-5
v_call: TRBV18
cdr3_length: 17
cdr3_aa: CASSPQPTSGSSETQYF

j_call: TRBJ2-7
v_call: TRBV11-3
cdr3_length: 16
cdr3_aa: CASSSRSGELSYEQYF

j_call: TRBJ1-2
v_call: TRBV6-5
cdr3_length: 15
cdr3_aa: CASSYVGRGFYGYTF

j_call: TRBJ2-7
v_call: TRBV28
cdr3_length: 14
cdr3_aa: CACIPGQGSYEQYF

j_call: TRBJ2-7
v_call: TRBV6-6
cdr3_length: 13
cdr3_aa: CASSYSGLYEQYF

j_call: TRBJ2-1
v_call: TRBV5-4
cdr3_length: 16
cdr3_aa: CASSKASGRAGHEQFF

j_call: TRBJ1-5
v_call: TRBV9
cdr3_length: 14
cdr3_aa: CASSVGGLDQPQHF

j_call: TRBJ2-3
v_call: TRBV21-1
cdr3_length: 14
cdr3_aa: CARGLAECTDTQYF

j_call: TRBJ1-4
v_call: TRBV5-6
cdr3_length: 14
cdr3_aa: CASSVDRVEEKLFF

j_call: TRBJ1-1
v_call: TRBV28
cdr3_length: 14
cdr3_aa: CASSPPGGDTEAFF

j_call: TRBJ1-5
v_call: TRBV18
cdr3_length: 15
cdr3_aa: CASSAAPGSNQPQHF

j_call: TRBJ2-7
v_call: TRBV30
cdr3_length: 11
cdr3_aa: CAWADVYEQYF

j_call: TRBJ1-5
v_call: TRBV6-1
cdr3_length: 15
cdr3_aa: CASSDFHQVNQPQHF

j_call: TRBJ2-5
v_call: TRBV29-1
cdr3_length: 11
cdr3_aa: CSVDRAETQYF

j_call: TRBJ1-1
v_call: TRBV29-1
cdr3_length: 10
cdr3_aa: CSGGLPEAFF

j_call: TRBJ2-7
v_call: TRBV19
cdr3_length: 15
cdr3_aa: CASSIFASGSNEQYF

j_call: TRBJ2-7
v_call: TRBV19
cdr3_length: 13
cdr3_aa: CASINRNSMEQYF

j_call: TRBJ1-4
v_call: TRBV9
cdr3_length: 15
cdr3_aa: CASSVGGDRTEKLFF

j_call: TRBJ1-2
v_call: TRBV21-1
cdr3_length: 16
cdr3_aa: CASSKLRFPRESGYTF

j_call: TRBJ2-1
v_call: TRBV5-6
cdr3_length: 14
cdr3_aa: CASSLYTGYNEQFF

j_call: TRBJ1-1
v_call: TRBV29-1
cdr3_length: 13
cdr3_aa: CSVGQGAGTEAFF

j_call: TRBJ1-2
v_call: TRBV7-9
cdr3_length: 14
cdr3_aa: CASSLVGGAHGYTF

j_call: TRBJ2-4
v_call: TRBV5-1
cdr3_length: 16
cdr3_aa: CASSPVTGSTKNIQYF

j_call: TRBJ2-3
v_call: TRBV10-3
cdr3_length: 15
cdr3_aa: CAISEPGMETDTQYF

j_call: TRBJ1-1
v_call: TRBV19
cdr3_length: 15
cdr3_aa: CASSIESTVNTEAFF

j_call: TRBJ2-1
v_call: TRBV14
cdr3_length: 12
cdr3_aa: CASSQSRQRKFF

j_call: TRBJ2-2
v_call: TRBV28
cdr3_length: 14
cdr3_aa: CASSSGGRSGELFF

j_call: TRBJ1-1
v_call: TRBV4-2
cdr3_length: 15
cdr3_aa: CASSPYGQGNTEAFF

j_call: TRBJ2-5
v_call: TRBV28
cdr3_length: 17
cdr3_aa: CASGDPQGNLGEETQYF

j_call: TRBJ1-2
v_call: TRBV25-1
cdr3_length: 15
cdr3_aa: CASSASGQTNYGYTF

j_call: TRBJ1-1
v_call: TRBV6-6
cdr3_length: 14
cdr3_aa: CASSYSGEDTEAFF

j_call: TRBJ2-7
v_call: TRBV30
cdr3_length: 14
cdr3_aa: CAWSWEGGPYEQYF

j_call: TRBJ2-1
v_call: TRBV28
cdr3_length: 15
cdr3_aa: CASSLLAGGPNEQFF

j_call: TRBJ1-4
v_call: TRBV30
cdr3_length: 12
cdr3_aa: CAWSVGGAPLFF

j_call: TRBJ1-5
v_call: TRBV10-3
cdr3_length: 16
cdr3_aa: CAISESEGGLYQPQHF

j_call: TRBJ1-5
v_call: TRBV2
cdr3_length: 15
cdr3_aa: CASSEGASVNQPQHF

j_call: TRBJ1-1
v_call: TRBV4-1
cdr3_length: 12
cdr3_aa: CASSQVGGGTFF

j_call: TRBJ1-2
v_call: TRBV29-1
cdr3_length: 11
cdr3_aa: CTGQGDYGYTF

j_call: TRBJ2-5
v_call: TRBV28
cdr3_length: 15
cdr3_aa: CASSKGGRYQETQYF

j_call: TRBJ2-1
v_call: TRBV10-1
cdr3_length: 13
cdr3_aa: CASSDSSYNEQFF

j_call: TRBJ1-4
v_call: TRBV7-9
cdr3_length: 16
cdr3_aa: CASSYRVASTNEKLFF

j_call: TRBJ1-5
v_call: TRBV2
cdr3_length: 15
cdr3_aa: CASSEAPVSNQPQHF

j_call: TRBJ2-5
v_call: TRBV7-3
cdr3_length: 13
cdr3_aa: CASSGGDGETQYF

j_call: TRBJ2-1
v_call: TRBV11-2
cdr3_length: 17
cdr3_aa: CASSLRGTSESYNEQFF

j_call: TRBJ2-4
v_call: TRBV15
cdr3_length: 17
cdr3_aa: CATSLPPGGPSENIQYF

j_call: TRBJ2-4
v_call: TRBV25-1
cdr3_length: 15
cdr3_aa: CASSDRTLAKNIQYF

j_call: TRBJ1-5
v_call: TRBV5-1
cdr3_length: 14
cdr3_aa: CASSASGGGQPQHF

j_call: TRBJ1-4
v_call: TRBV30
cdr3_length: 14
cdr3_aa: CAWSVRQGYEKLFF

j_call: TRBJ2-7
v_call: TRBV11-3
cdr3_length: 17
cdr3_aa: CASSLLGGLAAYYEQYF

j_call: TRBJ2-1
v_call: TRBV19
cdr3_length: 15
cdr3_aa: CASRERAGTTNEQFF

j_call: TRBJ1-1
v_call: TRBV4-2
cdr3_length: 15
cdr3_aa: CASSRGLGAGTEAFF

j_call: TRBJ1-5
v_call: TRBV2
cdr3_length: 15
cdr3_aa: CASSSGFYSNQPQHF

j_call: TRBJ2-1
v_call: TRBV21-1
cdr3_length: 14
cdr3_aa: CASSKGQGPREQFF

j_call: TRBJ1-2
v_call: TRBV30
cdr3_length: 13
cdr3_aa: CAWEPAAGWGYTF